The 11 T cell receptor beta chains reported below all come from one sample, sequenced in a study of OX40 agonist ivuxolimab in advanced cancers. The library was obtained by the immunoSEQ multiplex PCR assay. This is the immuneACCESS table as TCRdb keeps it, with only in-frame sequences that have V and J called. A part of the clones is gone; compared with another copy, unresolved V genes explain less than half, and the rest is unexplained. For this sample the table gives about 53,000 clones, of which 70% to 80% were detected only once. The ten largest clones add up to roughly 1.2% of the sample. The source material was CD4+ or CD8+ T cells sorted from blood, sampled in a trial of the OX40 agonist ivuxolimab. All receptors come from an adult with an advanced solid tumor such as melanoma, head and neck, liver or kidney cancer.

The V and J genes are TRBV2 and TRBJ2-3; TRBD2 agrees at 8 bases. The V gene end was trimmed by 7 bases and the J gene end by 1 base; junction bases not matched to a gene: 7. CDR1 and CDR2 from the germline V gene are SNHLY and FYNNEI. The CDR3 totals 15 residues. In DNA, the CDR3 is TGTGCCAGCATTTTAGCGGGATACCGCACAGATACGCAGTATTTT. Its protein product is CASILAGYRTDTQYF. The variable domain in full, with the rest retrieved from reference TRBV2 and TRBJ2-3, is EPEVTQTPSHQVTQMGQEVILRCVPISNHLYFYWYRQILGQKVEFLVSFYNNEISEKSEIFDDQFSVERPDGSNFTLKIRSTKLEDSAMYFCASILAGYRTDTQYFGPGTRLTVL.

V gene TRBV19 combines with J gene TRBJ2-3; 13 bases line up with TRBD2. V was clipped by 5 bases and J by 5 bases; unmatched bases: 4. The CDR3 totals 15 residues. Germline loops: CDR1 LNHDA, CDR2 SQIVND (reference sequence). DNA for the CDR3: TGTGCCAGTAGTGGACTAGCGGGAGTAGTAGATACGCAGTATTTT. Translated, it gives CASSGLAGVVDTQYF. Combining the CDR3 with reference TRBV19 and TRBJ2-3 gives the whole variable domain DGGITQSPKYLFRKEGQNVTLSCEQNLNHDAMYWYRQDPGQGLRLIYYSQIVNDFQKGDIAEGYSVSREKKESFPLTVTSAQKNPTAFYLCASSGLAGVVDTQYFGPGTRLTVL.

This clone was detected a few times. This chain's CDR3 is CASSRTGELFF. CDR3 coding DNA: TGTGCCAGCAGCCGGACCGGGGAGCTGTTTTTT. The J gene is TRBJ2-2, the V gene TRBV11-2; the D is unclear. Germline V gene lookup returns CDR1 SGHAT and CDR2 FQNNGV. This CDR3 comprises 11 residues. V lost 5 bases and J lost 5, with 3 bases in between.

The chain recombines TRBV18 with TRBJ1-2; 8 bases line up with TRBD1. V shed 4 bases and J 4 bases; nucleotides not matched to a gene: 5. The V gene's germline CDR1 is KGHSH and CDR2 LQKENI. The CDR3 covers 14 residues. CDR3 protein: CASSHSDRGYGYTF. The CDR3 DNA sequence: TGTGCCAGCTCACATTCTGACAGGGGCTATGGCTACACCTTC.

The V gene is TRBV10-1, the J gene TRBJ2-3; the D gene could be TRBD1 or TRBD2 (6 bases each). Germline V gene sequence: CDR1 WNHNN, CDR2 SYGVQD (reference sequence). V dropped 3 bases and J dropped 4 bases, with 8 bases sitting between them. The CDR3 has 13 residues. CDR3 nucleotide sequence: TGCGCCAGCAGTGACCGGGGGCCAGATACGCAGTATTTT. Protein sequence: CASSDRGPDTQYF.

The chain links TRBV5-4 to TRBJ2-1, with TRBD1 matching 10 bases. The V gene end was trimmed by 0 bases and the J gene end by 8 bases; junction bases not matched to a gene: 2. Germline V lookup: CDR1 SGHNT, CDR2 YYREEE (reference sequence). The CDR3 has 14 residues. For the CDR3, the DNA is TGTGCCAGCAGCTTGGGGACAGGGGGTTATGAGCAGTTCTTC. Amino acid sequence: CASSLGTGGYEQFF.

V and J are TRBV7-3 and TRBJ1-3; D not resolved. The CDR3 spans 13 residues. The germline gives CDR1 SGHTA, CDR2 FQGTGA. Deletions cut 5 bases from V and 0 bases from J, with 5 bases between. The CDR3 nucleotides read TGTGCCAGCAGCCCGGACTCTGGAAACACCATATATTTT. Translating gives CASSPDSGNTIYF.

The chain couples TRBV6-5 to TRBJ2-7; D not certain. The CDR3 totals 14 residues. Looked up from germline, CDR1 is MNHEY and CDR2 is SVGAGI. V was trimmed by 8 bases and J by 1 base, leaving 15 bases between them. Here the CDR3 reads CASRSGITSYEQYF. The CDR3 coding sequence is TGTGCCAGCCGGTCGGGTATTACATCCTACGAGCAGTACTTC.

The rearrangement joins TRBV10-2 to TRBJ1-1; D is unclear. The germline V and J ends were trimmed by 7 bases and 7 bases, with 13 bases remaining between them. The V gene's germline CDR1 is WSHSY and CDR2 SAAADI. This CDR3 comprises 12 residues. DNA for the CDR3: TGCGCCAGCATAATCTTCGGGTATGAAGCTTTCTTT. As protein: CASIIFGYEAFF.

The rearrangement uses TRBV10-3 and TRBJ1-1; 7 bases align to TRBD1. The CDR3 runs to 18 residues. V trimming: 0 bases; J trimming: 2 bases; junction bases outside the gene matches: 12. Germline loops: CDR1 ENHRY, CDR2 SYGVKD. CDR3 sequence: CAISESGGTDIPNTEAFF. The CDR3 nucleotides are TGTGCCATCAGTGAGTCGGGAGGGACAGATATTCCCAACACTGAAGCTTTCTTT.

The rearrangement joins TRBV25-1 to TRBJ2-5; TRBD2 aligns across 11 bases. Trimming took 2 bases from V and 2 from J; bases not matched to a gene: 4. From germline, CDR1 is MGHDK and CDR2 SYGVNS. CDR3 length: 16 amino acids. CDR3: CASSEGVAGGQETQYF. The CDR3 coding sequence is TGTGCCAGCAGTGAAGGGGTAGCGGGGGGGCAAGAGACCCAGTACTTC.